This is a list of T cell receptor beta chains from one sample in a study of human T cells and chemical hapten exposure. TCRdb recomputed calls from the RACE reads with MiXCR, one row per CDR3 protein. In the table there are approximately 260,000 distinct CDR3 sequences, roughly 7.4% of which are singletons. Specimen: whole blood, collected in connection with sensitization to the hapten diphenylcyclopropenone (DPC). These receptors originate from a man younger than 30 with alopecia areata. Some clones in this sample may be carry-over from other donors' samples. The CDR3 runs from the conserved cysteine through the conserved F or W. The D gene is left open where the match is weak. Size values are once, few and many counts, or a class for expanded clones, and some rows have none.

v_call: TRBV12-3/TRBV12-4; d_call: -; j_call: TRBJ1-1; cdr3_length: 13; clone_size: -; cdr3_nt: TGTGCCAGCAGTTTAGCGGCAGGGGAGGAAGCTTTCTTT; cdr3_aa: CASSLAAGEEAFF
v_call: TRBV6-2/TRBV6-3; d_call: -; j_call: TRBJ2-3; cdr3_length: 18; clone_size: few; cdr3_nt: TGTGCCAGCAGTTACTCGGTTGCCAGGGGAAGGAGCACAGATACGCAGTATTTT; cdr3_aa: CASSYSVARGRSTDTQYF
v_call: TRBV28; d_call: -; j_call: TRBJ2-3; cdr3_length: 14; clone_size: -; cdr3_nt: TGTGCCAGCAGTTTACGAAGTGAAACAGATACGCAGTATTTT; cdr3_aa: CASSLRSETDTQYF
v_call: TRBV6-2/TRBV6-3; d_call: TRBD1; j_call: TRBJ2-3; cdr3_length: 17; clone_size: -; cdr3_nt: TGTGCCAGCAGTAAACGACAGGGGGCTTCTAGCACAGATACGCAGTATTTT; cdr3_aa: CASSKRQGASSTDTQYF
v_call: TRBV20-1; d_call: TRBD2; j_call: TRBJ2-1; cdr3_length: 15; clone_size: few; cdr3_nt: TGCAGTGCTAGAGATCTGCTAGCGGGGGACAATGAGCAGTTCTTC; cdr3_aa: CSARDLLAGDNEQFF
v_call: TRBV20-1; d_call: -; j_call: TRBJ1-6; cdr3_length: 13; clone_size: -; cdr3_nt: TGCAGTGCTAGAGATTACAGTGAATCACCCCTCCACTTT; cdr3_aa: CSARDYSESPLHF
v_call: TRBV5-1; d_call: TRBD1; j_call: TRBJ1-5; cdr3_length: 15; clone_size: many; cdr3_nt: TGCGCCAGCAGCGCCTGGACAGGGGGCAATCAGCCCCAGCATTTT; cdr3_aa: CASSAWTGGNQPQHF
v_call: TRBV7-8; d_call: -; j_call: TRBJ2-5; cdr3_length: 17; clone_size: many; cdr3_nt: TGTGCCAGCAGCTTAGGAGGGCGGGGTCGGGACCAAGAGACCCAGTACTTC; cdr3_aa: CASSLGGRGRDQETQYF
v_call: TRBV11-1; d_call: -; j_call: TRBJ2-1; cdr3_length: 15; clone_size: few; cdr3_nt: TGTGCCAGCAGCTTAGCAGGGAGCGGCTACAATGAGCAGTTCTTC; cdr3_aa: CASSLAGSGYNEQFF
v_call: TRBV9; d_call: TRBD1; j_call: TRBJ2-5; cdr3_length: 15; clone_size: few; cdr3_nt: TGTGCCAGCAGCGCCCGGACAGGATCGGCAGAGACCCAGTACTTC; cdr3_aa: CASSARTGSAETQYF
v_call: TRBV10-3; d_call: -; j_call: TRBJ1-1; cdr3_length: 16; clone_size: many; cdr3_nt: TGTGCCATCAGTGATAAAGAGACTCTTCGGAACACTGAAGCTTTCTTT; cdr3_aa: CAISDKETLRNTEAFF
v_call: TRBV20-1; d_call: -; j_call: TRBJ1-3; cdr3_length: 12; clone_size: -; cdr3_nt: TGCAGTGCTGCCAGCTCTGGAAACACCATATATTTT; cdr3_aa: CSAASSGNTIYF
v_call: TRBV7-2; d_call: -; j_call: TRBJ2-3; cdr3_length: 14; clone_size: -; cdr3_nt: TGTGCCAGCAGCTTGGCGCAGGGTGCAGATACGCAGTATTTT; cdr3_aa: CASSLAQGADTQYF
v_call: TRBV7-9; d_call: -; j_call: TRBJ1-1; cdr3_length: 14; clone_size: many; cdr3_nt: TGTGCCAGCAGCCCTCCTAACAGCAACACTGAAGCTTTCTTT; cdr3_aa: CASSPPNSNTEAFF
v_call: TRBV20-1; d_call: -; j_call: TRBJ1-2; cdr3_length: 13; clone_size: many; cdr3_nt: TGCAGTGCTAGAGCTAGATCCCTTCCTGGCTACACCTTC; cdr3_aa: CSARARSLPGYTF
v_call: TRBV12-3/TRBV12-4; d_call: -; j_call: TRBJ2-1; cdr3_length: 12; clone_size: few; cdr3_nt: TGTGCCAGCAGTTTTGGGAGGAATGAGCAGTTCTTC; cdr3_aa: CASSFGRNEQFF
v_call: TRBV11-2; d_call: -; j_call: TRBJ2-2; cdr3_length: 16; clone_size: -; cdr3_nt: TGTGCCAGCAGGGAGTCTTATACCGCGAACACCGGGGAGCTGTTTTTT; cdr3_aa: CASRESYTANTGELFF
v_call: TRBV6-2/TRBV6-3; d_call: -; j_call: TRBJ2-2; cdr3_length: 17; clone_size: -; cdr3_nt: TGTGCCAGCAGCATAGACGGGCTAGGCGCGAACACCGGGGAGCTGTTTTTT; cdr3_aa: CASSIDGLGANTGELFF
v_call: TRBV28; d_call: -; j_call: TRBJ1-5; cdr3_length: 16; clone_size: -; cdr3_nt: TGTGCCAGCAGACGCCCGGGGGGCGCTGGCAATCAGCCCCAGCATTTT; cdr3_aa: CASRRPGGAGNQPQHF
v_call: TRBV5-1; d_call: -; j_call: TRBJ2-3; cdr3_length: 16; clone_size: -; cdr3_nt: TGCGCCAGCAGCTTGGAGGGAGACTCGAGCACAGATACGCAGTATTTT; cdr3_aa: CASSLEGDSSTDTQYF
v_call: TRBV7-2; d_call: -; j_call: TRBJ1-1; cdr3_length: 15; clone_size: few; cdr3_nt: TGTGCCAGCAGCCCACGGACACCCCCGGAGACTGAAGCTTTCTTT; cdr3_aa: CASSPRTPPETEAFF
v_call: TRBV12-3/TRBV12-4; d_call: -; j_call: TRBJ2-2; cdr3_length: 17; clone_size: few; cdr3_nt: TGTGCCAGCAGTCCAACGCCGACGGATGCGAACACCGGGGAGCTGTTTTTT; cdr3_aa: CASSPTPTDANTGELFF
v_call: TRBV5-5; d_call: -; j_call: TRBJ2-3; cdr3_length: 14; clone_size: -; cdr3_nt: TGTGCCAGCAGCGAATTCCGGGGGACAGATACGCAGTATTTT; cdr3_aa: CASSEFRGTDTQYF
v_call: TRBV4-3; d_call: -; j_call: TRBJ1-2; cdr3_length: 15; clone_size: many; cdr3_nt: TGCGCCAGCAGCCAAGATGGGGGACGGGGCTATGGCTACACCTTC; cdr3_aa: CASSQDGGRGYGYTF
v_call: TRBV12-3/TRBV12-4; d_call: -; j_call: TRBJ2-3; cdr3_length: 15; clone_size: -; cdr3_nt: TGTGCCAGCAGTTTAAGGCGGGCCAACACAGATACGCAGTATTTT; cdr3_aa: CASSLRRANTDTQYF
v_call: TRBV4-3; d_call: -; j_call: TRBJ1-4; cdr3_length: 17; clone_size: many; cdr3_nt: TGCGCCAGCAGCCAAGAACCCCCCCCGGGCACGAACGAAAAACTGTTTTTT; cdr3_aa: CASSQEPPPGTNEKLFF
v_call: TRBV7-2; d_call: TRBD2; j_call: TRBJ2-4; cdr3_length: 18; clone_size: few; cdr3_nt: TGTGCCAGCAGCTTACTAGCGGGGGGCCTCTTAGCCAAAAACATTCAGTACTTC; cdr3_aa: CASSLLAGGLLAKNIQYF
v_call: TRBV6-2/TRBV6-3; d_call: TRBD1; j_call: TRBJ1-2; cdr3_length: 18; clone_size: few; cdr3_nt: TGTGCCAGCAGTCATAACCCAGCCGGGACAGAGAGTAACTATGGCTACACCTTC; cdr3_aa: CASSHNPAGTESNYGYTF
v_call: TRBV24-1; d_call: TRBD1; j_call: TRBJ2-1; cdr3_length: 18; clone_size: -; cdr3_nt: TGTGCCACCAGTGATCCAAAAGGACAGGGGAGAGCGTACAATGAGCAGTTCTTC; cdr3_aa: CATSDPKGQGRAYNEQFF
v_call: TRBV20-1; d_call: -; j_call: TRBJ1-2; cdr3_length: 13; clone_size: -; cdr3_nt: TGCAGTGCCCAGACAGGAACTAACTATGGCTACACCTTC; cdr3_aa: CSAQTGTNYGYTF
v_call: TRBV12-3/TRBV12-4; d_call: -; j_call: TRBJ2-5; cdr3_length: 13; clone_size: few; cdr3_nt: TGTGCCAGCAGCTTAGGGGCAGAAGAGACCCAGTACTTC; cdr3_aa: CASSLGAEETQYF
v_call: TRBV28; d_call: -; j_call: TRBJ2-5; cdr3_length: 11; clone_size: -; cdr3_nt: TGTGCCACCGGGGGATGGGAGACCCAGTACTTC; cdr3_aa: CATGGWETQYF
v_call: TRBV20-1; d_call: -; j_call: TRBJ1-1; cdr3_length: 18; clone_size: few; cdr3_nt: TGCAGTGCTAGAGATCTTAGAGGCCGAGGGGTTGGGAACACTGAAGCTTTCTTT; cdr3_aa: CSARDLRGRGVGNTEAFF
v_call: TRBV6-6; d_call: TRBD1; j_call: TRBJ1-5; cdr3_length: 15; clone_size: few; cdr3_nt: TGTGCCAGCAAAGGGGGCGAGGGGGAGAATCAGCCCCAGCATTTT; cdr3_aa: CASKGGEGENQPQHF
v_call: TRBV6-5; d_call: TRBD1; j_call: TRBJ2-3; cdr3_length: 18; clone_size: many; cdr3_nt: TGTGCCAGCAGTTACAGCAGGCCAGGGGGCAGACTCACAGATACGCAGTATTTT; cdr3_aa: CASSYSRPGGRLTDTQYF
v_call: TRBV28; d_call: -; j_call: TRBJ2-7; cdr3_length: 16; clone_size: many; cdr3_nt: TGTGCCAGCAGTTTCGGACTCCGGGCCCCAACCTACGAGCAGTACTTC; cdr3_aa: CASSFGLRAPTYEQYF
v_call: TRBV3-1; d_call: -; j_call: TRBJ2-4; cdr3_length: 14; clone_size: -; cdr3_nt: TGTGCCAGCAGCCAAGTAGGGCAGCCAAACATTCAGTACTTC; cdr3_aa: CASSQVGQPNIQYF
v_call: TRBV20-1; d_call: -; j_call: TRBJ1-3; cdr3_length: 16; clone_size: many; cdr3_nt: TGCAGTGCTAGAGGCCATTTTGGGACCTCTGGAAACACCATATATTTT; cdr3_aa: CSARGHFGTSGNTIYF
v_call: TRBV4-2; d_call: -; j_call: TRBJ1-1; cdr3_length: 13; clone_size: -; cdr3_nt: TGTGCCAGCAGCCAAGTGAAGAACACTGAAGCTTTCTTT; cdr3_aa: CASSQVKNTEAFF
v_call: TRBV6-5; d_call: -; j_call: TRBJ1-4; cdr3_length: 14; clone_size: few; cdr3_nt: TGTGCCAGCAGCCCGGACAGTGGGTATGAAAAACTGTTTTTT; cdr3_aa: CASSPDSGYEKLFF
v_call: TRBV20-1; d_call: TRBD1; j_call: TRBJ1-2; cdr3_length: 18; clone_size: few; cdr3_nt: TGCAGTGCTAGTGGGACACCCCGGGACAGAAACTCTAACTATGGCTACACCTTC; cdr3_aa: CSASGTPRDRNSNYGYTF
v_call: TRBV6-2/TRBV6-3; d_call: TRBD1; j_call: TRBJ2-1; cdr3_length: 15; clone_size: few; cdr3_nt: TGTGCCAGCAGTTATGGGACAGGGCCCTACAATGAGCAGTTCTTC; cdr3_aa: CASSYGTGPYNEQFF
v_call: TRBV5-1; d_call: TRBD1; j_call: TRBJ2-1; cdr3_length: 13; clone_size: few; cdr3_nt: TGCGCCAGCCGAAGGACAGGGGACGCGGAGCAGTTCTTC; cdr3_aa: CASRRTGDAEQFF
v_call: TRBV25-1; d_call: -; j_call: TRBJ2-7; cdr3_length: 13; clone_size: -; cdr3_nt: TGTGCCAGCAGTGAACTAGCCTCCTACGAGCAGTACTTC; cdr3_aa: CASSELASYEQYF
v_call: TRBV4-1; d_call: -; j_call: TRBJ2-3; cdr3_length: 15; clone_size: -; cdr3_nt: TGCGCCAGCAGCCAAGCGGGCAGGGATCCAGATACGCAGTATTTT; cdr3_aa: CASSQAGRDPDTQYF
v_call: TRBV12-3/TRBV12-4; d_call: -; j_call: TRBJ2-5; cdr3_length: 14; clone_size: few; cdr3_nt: TGTGCCAGCAGCCCCGGACAGAGACAAGAGACCCAGTACTTC; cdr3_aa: CASSPGQRQETQYF
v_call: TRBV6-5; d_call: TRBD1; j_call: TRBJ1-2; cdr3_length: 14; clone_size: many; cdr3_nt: TGTGCCAGCAGTTACGGACAGGGAAGGCATGGCTACACCTTC; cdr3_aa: CASSYGQGRHGYTF
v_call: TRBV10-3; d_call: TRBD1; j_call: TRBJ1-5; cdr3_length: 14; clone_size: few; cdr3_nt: TGTGCCATCAGTGGTGGGACAGACAATCAGCCCCAGCATTTT; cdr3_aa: CAISGGTDNQPQHF
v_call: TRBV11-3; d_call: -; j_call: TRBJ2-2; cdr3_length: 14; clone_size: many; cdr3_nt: TGTGCCAGCAGCTCGGCAGGGACCACCGGGGAGCTGTTTTTT; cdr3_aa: CASSSAGTTGELFF
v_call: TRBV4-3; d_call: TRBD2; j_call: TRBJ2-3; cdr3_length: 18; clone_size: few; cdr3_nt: TGCGCCAGCAGCCAAGACGTACCCCCAGCGGGGGACACAGATACGCAGTATTTT; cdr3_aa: CASSQDVPPAGDTDTQYF
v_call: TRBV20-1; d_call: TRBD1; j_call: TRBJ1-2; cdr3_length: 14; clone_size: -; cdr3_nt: TGCAGTGCTAGGCTGGACAGGGCACCCTATGGCTACACCTTC; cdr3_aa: CSARLDRAPYGYTF
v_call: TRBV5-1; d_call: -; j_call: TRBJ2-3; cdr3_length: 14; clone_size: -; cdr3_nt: TGCGCCAGCAGCCCCGGACAGCGCACAGATACGCAGTATTTT; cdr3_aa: CASSPGQRTDTQYF
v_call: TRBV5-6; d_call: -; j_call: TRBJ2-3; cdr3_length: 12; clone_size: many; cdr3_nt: TGTGCCAGCAGCTTGGCTAGGCCACCGCAGTATTTT; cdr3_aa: CASSLARPPQYF
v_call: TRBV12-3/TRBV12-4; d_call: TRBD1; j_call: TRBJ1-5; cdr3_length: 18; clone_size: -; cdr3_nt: TGTGCCAGCAGTCGCGTCCTCAGGGGGTTGGATGGCAATCAGCCCCAGCATTTT; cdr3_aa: CASSRVLRGLDGNQPQHF
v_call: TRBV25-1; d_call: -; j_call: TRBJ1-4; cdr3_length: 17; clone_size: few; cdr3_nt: TGTGCCAGCAGTGCTGGCTCTTCCTCTACAACTAATGAAAAACTGTTTTTT; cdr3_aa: CASSAGSSSTTNEKLFF
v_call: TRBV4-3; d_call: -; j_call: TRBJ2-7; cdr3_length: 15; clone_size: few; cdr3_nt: TGCGCCAGCAGCCAATTCTCCGGACACTCCTACGAGCAGTACTTC; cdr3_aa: CASSQFSGHSYEQYF
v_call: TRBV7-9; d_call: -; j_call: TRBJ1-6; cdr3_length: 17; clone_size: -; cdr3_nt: TGTGCCAGCAGCTTAGTGGGGGATCCCTCCTATAATTCACCCCTCCACTTT; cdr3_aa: CASSLVGDPSYNSPLHF
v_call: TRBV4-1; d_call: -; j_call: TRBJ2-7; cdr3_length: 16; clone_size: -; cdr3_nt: TGCGCCAGCAGCCAAGATGGACGGGACGGTACCTACGAGCAGTACTTC; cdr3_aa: CASSQDGRDGTYEQYF
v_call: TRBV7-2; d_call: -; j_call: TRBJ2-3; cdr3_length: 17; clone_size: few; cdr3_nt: TGTGCCAGCAGCTTAGAAGGCGCCAGGAGAGTCACAGATACGCAGTATTTT; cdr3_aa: CASSLEGARRVTDTQYF
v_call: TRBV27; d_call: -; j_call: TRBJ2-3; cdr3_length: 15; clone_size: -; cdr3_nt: TGTGCCAGCAGTAGGGAGGCGGGCCTGTGGGATACGCAGTATTTT; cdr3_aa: CASSREAGLWDTQYF